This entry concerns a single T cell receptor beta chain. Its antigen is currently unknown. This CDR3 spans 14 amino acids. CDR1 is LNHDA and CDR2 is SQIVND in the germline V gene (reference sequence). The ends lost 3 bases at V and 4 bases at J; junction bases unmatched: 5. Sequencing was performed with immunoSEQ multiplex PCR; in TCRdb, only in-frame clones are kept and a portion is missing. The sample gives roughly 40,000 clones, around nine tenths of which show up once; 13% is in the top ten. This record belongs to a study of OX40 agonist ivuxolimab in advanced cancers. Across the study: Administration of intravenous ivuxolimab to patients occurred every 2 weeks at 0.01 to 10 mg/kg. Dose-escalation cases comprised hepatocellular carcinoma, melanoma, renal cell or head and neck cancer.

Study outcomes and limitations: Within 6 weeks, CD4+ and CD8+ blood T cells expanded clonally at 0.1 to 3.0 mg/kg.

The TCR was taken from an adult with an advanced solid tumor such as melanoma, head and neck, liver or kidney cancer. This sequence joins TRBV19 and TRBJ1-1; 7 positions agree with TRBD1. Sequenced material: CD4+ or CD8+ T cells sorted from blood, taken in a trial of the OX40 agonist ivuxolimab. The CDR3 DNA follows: TGTGCCAGTAGTATCGACAGGGCGGGCACTGAAGCTTTCTTT. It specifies CASSIDRAGTEAFF.